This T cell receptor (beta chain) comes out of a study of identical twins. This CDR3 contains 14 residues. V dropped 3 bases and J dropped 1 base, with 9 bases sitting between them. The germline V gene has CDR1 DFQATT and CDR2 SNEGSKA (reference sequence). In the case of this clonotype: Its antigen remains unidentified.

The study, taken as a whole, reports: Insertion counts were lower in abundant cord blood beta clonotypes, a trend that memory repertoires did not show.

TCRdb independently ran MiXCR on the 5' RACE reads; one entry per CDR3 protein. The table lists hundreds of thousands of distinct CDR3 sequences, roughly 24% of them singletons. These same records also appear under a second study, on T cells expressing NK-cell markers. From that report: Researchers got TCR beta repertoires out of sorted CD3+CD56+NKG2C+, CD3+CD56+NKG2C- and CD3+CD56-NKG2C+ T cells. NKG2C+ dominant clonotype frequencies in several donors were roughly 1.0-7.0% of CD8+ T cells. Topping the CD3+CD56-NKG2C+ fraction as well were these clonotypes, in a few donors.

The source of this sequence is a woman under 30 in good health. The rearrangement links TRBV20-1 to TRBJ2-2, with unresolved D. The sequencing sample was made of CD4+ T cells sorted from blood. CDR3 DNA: TGCAGTGCTAGGGGTAGCTTGAACACCGGGGAGCTGTTTTTT. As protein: CSARGSLNTGELFF.